The 13 T cell receptor beta chains reported below all come from one sample, sequenced in a study of blood T cell repertoires in COVID-19. The data were produced by immunoSEQ multiplex PCR, yet TCRdb's version contains in-frame clones alone and is incomplete. The sample carries approximately 400,000 clones, 91% recorded once. The sample taken for sequencing was PBMCs or T cells enriched from blood (not recorded which). These receptors came from a middle-aged woman who had been exposed to COVID-19.

V usage is TRBV6-5 and J usage is TRBJ2-3; 7 positions agree with TRBD1. V dropped 7 bases and J dropped 5; count of bases not matched to a gene: 3. Germline CDR1 MNHEY, CDR2 SVGAGI. This CDR3 region has 12 residues. As DNA, the CDR3 is TGTGCCAGCACAGGGGGTTTAGATACGCAGTATTTT. It is translated as CASTGGLDTQYF.

The chain has TRBV19 and TRBJ1-2, with D uncertain. In germline, CDR1 is LNHDA, CDR2 SQIVND (reference sequence). This CDR3 contains 14 residues. Trimming removed 8 bases at V and 0 bases at J, with 13 bases between. CDR3 sequence (DNA): TGTGCCAGTGAGACATCCGTACCTAACTATGGCTACACCTTC. The encoded protein is CASETSVPNYGYTF.

The chain recombines TRBV6-1 with TRBJ2-1; TRBD2 agrees at 11 bases. This CDR3 is built from 17 residues. Trimming cost V 2 bases and J 3 bases; bases outside gene matches: 6. Germline V gene data show CDR1 as MNHNS and CDR2 as SASEGT. In nucleotides, the CDR3 is TGTGCCAGCAGTGAATTCGGGACTAGCGGAATCTACAATGAGCAGTTCTTC. It specifies CASSEFGTSGIYNEQFF.

This rearrangement joins TRBV19 to TRBJ1-2; D is undetermined. Trimming stripped 5 bases from V and 5 bases from J, with 12 bases between. CDR1 and CDR2 (germline): LNHDA, SQIVND (reference sequence). This CDR3 has 13 amino acids. CDR3 DNA: TGTGCCAGTAGTTTACGAGGAGGATATGGCTACACCTTC. It is translated as CASSLRGGYGYTF.

This clone was seen just once. DNA for the CDR3: TGCGCCAGCAGCCAAGATCCCGGGGTTTTTGAAAATTCACCCCTCCACTTT. This encodes CASSQDPGVFENSPLHF. The chain carries TRBV4-1 and TRBJ1-6; D gene ambiguous. V dropped 0 bases and J dropped 7 bases, with 16 bases sitting between them. CDR1 and CDR2 (germline): MGHRA, YSYEKL. This CDR3 comprises 17 residues.

This chain connects TRBV7-9 to TRBJ1-2; 10 bases are a match to TRBD1. Germline CDR1 SEHNR, CDR2 FQNEAQ (reference sequence). V gave up 4 bases and J gave up 5 bases; unmatched junction bases: 10. The CDR3 loop spans 16 amino acids. The CDR3 is CASSSSDRGLWYGYTF. The CDR3 DNA sequence: TGTGCCAGCAGCTCCTCCGACAGGGGGCTTTGGTATGGCTACACCTTC.

The chain recombines TRBV5-8 with TRBJ1-6; 8 bases are shared with TRBD1. Losses at the gene ends were 2 bases for V and 9 bases for J; bases not matched to a gene: 10. From germline, CDR1 is SGHTS and CDR2 YDEGEE. The CDR3 is 16 amino acids. The CDR3 DNA reads TGTGCCAGCAGCTTCCACAGGGGGAAAGCTAGTTCACCCCTCCACTTT. Protein: CASSFHRGKASSPLHF.

The rearrangement links TRBV5-4 to TRBJ1-1; D is possibly TRBD1 (5 bases). This CDR3 comprises 15 residues. Trimming stripped 4 bases from V and 4 bases from J, with 17 bases between. Looked up from germline, CDR1 is SGHNT and CDR2 is YYREEE (reference sequence). CDR3 residues: CASSPGGTWGTEAFF. The CDR3 region has the DNA TGTGCCAGCAGCCCTGGAGGGACTTGGGGCACTGAAGCTTTCTTT.

The chain links TRBV5-1 to TRBJ2-5; maybe TRBD1 (5 bases). The CDR3 runs 15 residues. Trimming stripped 2 bases from V and 4 bases from J, with 15 bases between. The germline CDR1 and CDR2 sequences are SGHRS and YFSETQ. The CDR3 here is CASSLGSLQAETQYF. The CDR3 region has the DNA TGCGCCAGCAGCTTAGGATCCTTACAGGCAGAGACCCAGTACTTC.

The chain employs TRBV4-1 and TRBJ1-2, with TRBD1 matching 8 bases. CDR1 and CDR2 from the germline V gene are MGHRA and YSYEKL. Germline trimming cut 1 base from V and 0 bases from J; bases unmatched to any gene: 10. The CDR3 is 18 residues long. CDR3 loop: CASSQVPGQELPNYGYTF. The CDR3 bases are TGCGCCAGCAGCCAAGTTCCGGGACAGGAGCTTCCTAACTATGGCTACACCTTC.

The rearrangement joins TRBV7-2 to TRBJ1-1, with D maybe TRBD1 (6 bases). From germline, CDR1 is SGHTA and CDR2 FQGNSA. The CDR3 has 13 amino acids. The V and J ends lost 10 bases and 4 bases respectively, with 16 bases between them. CDR3 in amino acids: CATEPRTATEAFF. CDR3 nucleotides: TGTGCCACCGAGCCTCGGACAGCCACTGAAGCTTTCTTT. The full variable domain, in which reference TRBV7-2 and TRBJ1-1 provide the parts outside the CDR3, is GAGVSQSPSNKVTEKGKDVELRCDPISGHTALYWYRQSLGQGLEFLIYFQGNSAPDKSGLPSDRFSAERTGGSVSTLTIQRTQQEDSAVYLCATEPRTATEAFFGQGTRLTVV.

This chain connects TRBV15 to TRBJ1-6, with D possibly being TRBD1 (5 bases). Germline V gene lookup returns CDR1 LNHNV and CDR2 YYDKDF (reference sequence). Trimming removed 1 base from V and 5 bases from J, with 12 bases in between. The CDR3 loop spans 16 amino acids. This CDR3 is CATSRGGRGDNSPLHF. For the CDR3, the DNA is TGTGCCACCAGCAGAGGAGGGAGGGGCGATAATTCACCCCTCCACTTT. The full variable domain, with the rest looked up from reference TRBV15 and TRBJ1-6, is DAMVIQNPRYQVTQFGKPVTLSCSQTLNHNVMYWYQQKSSQAPKLLFHYYDKDFNNEADTPDNFQSRRPNTSFCFLDIRSPGLGDTAMYLCATSRGGRGDNSPLHFGNGTRLTVT.

The chain has TRBV9 and TRBJ1-2; D possibly corresponds to TRBD1 (6 bases). The CDR3 spans 14 residues. Trimming cost V 3 bases and J 4 bases, with 13 bases left between them. CDR1 SGDLS and CDR2 YYNGEE come from the germline V gene. The CDR3 reads CASSAEDSFYGYTF. CDR3 nucleotides: TGTGCCAGCAGCGCCGAGGACAGCTTCTATGGCTACACCTTC.